These T cell receptor beta chains were read from a single sample in a study of Graves' ophthalmopathy and Graves' hyperthyroidism. TCRdb re-derived calls from the multiplex PCR reads in MiXCR, one entry per CDR3 protein. The sample consists of more than 550,000 distinct CDR3 sequences, roughly two fifths of them appearing once. Sequenced: peripheral blood. Receptor source: an adult man with Graves' ophthalmopathy. The CDR3 runs from the conserved cysteine through the conserved F or W. Fields, in order: J gene, clone size, D gene, V gene, CDR3 DNA, CDR3 protein. The D gene is left open where the match is weak. Some rows have no size entry. The others give once, few or many, or a class for an expanded clone.

j_call: TRBJ2-7
clone_size: few
d_call: TRBD2
v_call: TRBV4-1
cdr3_nt: TGCGCCAGCAGCCAGCTAGCGGGAGTGTTATACGAGCAGTACTTC
cdr3_aa: CASSQLAGVLYEQYF

j_call: TRBJ2-2
clone_size: NA
d_call: NA
v_call: TRBV12-3/TRBV12-4
cdr3_nt: TGTGCCAGCAAGCGATTCCCGAACACCGGGGAGCTGTTTTTT
cdr3_aa: CASKRFPNTGELFF

j_call: TRBJ1-4
clone_size: NA
d_call: TRBD1
v_call: TRBV19
cdr3_nt: TGTGCCAGTCTTCCGACAGGGGATGAAAAACTGTTTTTT
cdr3_aa: CASLPTGDEKLFF

j_call: TRBJ1-1
clone_size: many
d_call: NA
v_call: TRBV2
cdr3_nt: TGTGCCAGCAGTGTTATAGTGGAAGCTTTCTTT
cdr3_aa: CASSVIVEAFF

j_call: TRBJ1-2
clone_size: many
d_call: NA
v_call: TRBV29-1
cdr3_nt: TGCAGCGTTGAAGCGGCGAAGGGGCGGCGAGGCTACACCTTC
cdr3_aa: CSVEAAKGRRGYTF

j_call: TRBJ2-7
clone_size: NA
d_call: TRBD2
v_call: TRBV7-2
cdr3_nt: TGTGCCAGCAGCGTTAGCGGGGGAGGGTACAATGAGCAGTACTTC
cdr3_aa: CASSVSGGGYNEQYF

j_call: TRBJ1-4
clone_size: many
d_call: NA
v_call: TRBV20-1
cdr3_nt: TGCAGTGCTCTGGGACGGAATAATGAAAAACTGTTTTTT
cdr3_aa: CSALGRNNEKLFF

j_call: TRBJ1-5
clone_size: NA
d_call: NA
v_call: TRBV5-6
cdr3_nt: TGTGCCAGCAGCCCAAAATATAGCAATCAGCCCCAGCATTTT
cdr3_aa: CASSPKYSNQPQHF

j_call: TRBJ1-2
clone_size: NA
d_call: NA
v_call: TRBV10-3
cdr3_nt: TGTGCCATCAGCCAAGGGGAGGACTATGGCTACACCTTC
cdr3_aa: CAISQGEDYGYTF

j_call: TRBJ2-7
clone_size: NA
d_call: TRBD2
v_call: TRBV7-9
cdr3_nt: TGTGCCAGCAGCCCGGGGACTAGCGGGGGGATAGTTTACGAGCAGTACTTC
cdr3_aa: CASSPGTSGGIVYEQYF

j_call: TRBJ1-5
clone_size: NA
d_call: NA
v_call: TRBV11-2
cdr3_nt: TGTGCCAGCGGGGTTAATCAGCCCCAGCATTTT
cdr3_aa: CASGVNQPQHF

j_call: TRBJ1-1
clone_size: many
d_call: TRBD1
v_call: TRBV15
cdr3_nt: TGTGCCACCACCCCGGGACAGGGTTGGACTGAAGCTTTCTTT
cdr3_aa: CATTPGQGWTEAFF

j_call: TRBJ1-3
clone_size: few
d_call: NA
v_call: TRBV12-5
cdr3_nt: TGTGCTAGTGGTTTGGTTTTAGGTATGGAAGGGCCTGGAAACACCATATATTTT
cdr3_aa: CASGLVLGMEGPGNTIYF

j_call: TRBJ1-5
clone_size: many
d_call: NA
v_call: TRBV9
cdr3_nt: TGTGCCAGCAGTTATTCCGGGGGCGTCAATCAGCCCCAGCATTTT
cdr3_aa: CASSYSGGVNQPQHF